These T cell receptor beta chains were read from a single sample in a study of T cell responses to AZD1222 COVID-19 vaccine. Generated by immunoSEQ multiplex PCR, the TCRdb table keeps only in-frame clones and is missing some. The sample records under 150,000 clones, 75% to 95% being singletons. The sample was peripheral blood, taken on day 0 of AZD1222 vaccination. The receptors stem from an adult in good health. Both conserved end residues are part of each CDR3. The D gene is left open where the match is weak. Size is stated for part of the rows, as once, few or many counts, or as a class when the clone is expanded.

>TRBV7-3|-|13|-|TRBJ1-6
CASSLAESSPLHF
TGTGCCAGCAGCTTAGCCGAATCTTCACCCCTCCACTTT
>TRBV9|-|15|-|TRBJ1-5
CASSVLGHQNQPQHF
TGTGCCAGCAGCGTACTAGGACATCAAAATCAGCCCCAGCATTTT
>TRBV2|-|14|-|TRBJ2-7
CASSLRSRINEQYF
TGTGCCAGCAGCCTCAGATCTAGGATCAACGAGCAGTACTTC
>TRBV7-8|-|20|TRBD2|TRBJ2-7
CASSFPKEASAGTSRLEQYF
TGTGCCAGCAGCTTCCCGAAGGAGGCTTCCGCCGGGACTAGTCGTTTGGAGCAGTACTTC
>TRBV4-3|-|15|TRBD1|TRBJ1-4
CASSRLTGTNEKLFF
TGCGCCAGCAGCCGACTGACAGGGACTAATGAAAAACTGTTTTTT
>TRBV11-2|-|16|-|TRBJ2-3
CASSLEWRDGTDTQYF
TGTGCCAGCAGCTTAGAATGGAGGGATGGCACAGATACGCAGTATTTT
>TRBV19|-|13|-|TRBJ2-2
CASSILNTGELFF
TGTGCCAGTAGTATACTAAACACCGGGGAGCTGTTTTTT
>TRBV6-5|once|13|TRBD1|TRBJ2-7
CASSYWQGAEQYF
TGTGCCAGCAGTTATTGGCAGGGGGCCGAGCAGTACTTC
>TRBV7-8|once|14|TRBD1|TRBJ1-4
CASSPRDRAEKLFF
TGTGCCAGCAGCCCTCGGGACAGGGCTGAAAAACTGTTTTTT
>TRBV10-2|-|13|TRBD1|TRBJ2-7
CASIGQGNYEQYF
TGCGCCAGCATAGGACAGGGGAACTACGAGCAGTACTTC
>TRBV12-3/TRBV12-4|-|12|-|TRBJ1-4
CASSLVREKLFF
TGTGCCAGCAGTTTAGTTCGGGAAAAACTGTTTTTT
>TRBV6-5|-|15|-|TRBJ1-5
CASRAPHGSEQPQHF
TGTGCCAGCAGAGCCCCCCACGGGTCCGAACAGCCCCAGCATTTT
>TRBV9|-|15|-|TRBJ1-6
CASSVDGGQVSPLHF
TGTGCCAGCAGCGTAGATGGGGGGCAAGTTTCACCCCTCCACTTT
>TRBV9|-|15|-|TRBJ1-6
CASSLGGFRSSPLHF
TGTGCCAGCAGCCTCGGGGGGTTCCGTAGTTCACCCCTCCACTTT
>TRBV28|-|15|-|TRBJ1-5
CASSSAGISNQPQHF
TGTGCCAGCAGTTCGGCAGGGATTAGCAATCAGCCCCAGCATTTT
>TRBV4-1|-|17|-|TRBJ1-3
CASSQGTGKGSGNTIYF
TGCGCCAGCAGCCAAGGTACAGGGAAGGGCTCTGGAAACACCATATATTTT
>TRBV4-2|-|15|TRBD1|TRBJ2-3
CASSRTTGAADTQYF
TGTGCCAGCAGCCGAACGACAGGGGCCGCAGATACGCAGTATTTT
>TRBV29-1|-|12|TRBD2|TRBJ2-1
CSYGLAHNEQFF
TGCAGCTATGGACTAGCCCACAATGAGCAGTTCTTC
>TRBV29-1|-|14|-|TRBJ1-1
CSVVGTSRGTEAFF
TGCAGCGTTGTTGGGACCTCCCGGGGGACTGAAGCTTTCTTT
>TRBV2|once|15|-|TRBJ1-3
CASTRDESSGNTIYF
TGTGCCAGCACCAGGGACGAGTCGTCCGGAAACACCATATATTTT
>TRBV28|-|14|TRBD1|TRBJ1-2
CASSLAGGLGGYTF
TGTGCCAGCAGTTTAGCAGGGGGGCTGGGAGGCTACACCTTC
>TRBV11-2|-|16|-|TRBJ2-3
CASSLDLPRAVDTQYF
TGTGCCAGCAGCTTAGACCTACCAAGGGCCGTCGATACGCAGTATTTT
>TRBV2|once|14|-|TRBJ1-5
CASSDAYSNQPQHF
TGTGCCAGCAGTGATGCGTATAGCAATCAGCCCCAGCATTTT
>TRBV2|-|10|-|TRBJ2-1
CASSAGEQFF
TGTGCCAGCAGTGCCGGGGAGCAGTTCTTC
>TRBV12-3/TRBV12-4|-|11|-|TRBJ2-2
CASNNIGELFF
TGTGCCAGCAACAATATCGGGGAGCTGTTTTTT
>TRBV28|-|15|-|TRBJ2-5
CASSISGLLRETQYF
TGTGCCAGCAGTATAAGCGGACTACTTAGGGAGACCCAGTACTTC
>TRBV10-3|-|14|-|TRBJ1-5
CATSDLGMVQPQHF
TGTGCCACTTCGGACCTTGGTATGGTTCAGCCCCAGCATTTT
>TRBV28|-|13|-|TRBJ2-7
CASRPADLYEQYF
TGTGCCAGCAGACCGGCCGATCTTTACGAGCAGTACTTC
>TRBV18|-|17|TRBD1|TRBJ1-3
CASSPRTATGAGNTIYF
TGTGCCAGCTCACCCCGAACGGCGACAGGGGCTGGAAACACCATATATTTT
>TRBV6-2/TRBV6-3|once|15|TRBD1|TRBJ2-7
CASSLTGTVSYEQYF
TGTGCCAGCAGTTTAACCGGGACAGTCTCCTACGAGCAGTACTTC
>TRBV19|-|16|TRBD1|TRBJ1-5
CASSFRGDLGNQPQHF
TGTGCCAGTAGTTTCAGGGGGGACCTGGGCAATCAGCCCCAGCATTTT
>TRBV7-6|-|15|TRBD1|TRBJ1-1
CASSLGRGLGTEAFF
TGTGCCAGCAGCTTAGGTAGGGGGCTGGGAACTGAAGCTTTCTTT
>TRBV2|-|13|-|TRBJ2-1
CASIRDIGNEQFF
TGTGCCAGCATACGGGACATTGGGAATGAGCAGTTCTTC
>TRBV9|-|18|-|TRBJ2-3
CASSVTNRGQPSTDTQYF
TGTGCCAGCAGTGTTACCAACCGAGGGCAACCTAGCACAGATACGCAGTATTTT
>TRBV5-1|-|16|-|TRBJ2-1
CASSLVAASSYNEQFF
TGCGCCAGCAGCTTGGTTGCAGCAAGCTCCTACAATGAGCAGTTCTTC
>TRBV27|-|13|-|TRBJ1-1
CASSWGYGTEAFF
TGTGCCAGCAGTTGGGGATACGGCACTGAAGCTTTCTTT
>TRBV4-3|-|16|-|TRBJ2-6
CASSQVTGSGANVLTF
TGCGCCAGCAGCCAAGTTACAGGGTCTGGGGCCAACGTCCTGACTTTC
>TRBV6-2/TRBV6-3|-|13|-|TRBJ1-4
CASSSQENEKLFF
TGTGCCAGCAGTTCCCAGGAGAATGAAAAACTGTTTTTT
>TRBV24-1|-|16|TRBD2|TRBJ2-3
CATSAPTSYRSDTQYF
TGTGCCACCAGTGCCCCGACTAGCTACCGATCAGATACGCAGTATTTT
>TRBV19|-|13|-|TRBJ2-5
CASSMVAQETQYF
TGTGCCAGTAGTATGGTTGCGCAAGAGACCCAGTACTTC
>TRBV28|-|12|-|TRBJ2-7
CASSLKTYEQYF
TGTGCCAGCAGTTTAAAGACCTACGAGCAGTACTTC
>TRBV2|-|12|-|TRBJ2-2
CASRGNTGELFF
TGTGCCAGCAGGGGGAACACCGGGGAGCTGTTTTTT
>TRBV7-6|-|16|TRBD1|TRBJ2-7
CASSSRDRVGGYEQYF
TGTGCCAGCAGCAGCCGGGACAGGGTCGGGGGATACGAGCAGTACTTC
>TRBV27|-|13|TRBD1|TRBJ2-7
CASSSIQGAEQYF
TGTGCCAGCAGTTCCATACAGGGGGCAGAGCAGTACTTC
>TRBV2|-|15|-|TRBJ1-2
CASSEERGLNYGYTF
TGTGCCAGCAGCGAAGAACGGGGACTGAACTATGGCTACACCTTC